This entry describes one TCR beta chain. This sample is drawn from a study of shared clonotypes between healthy human individuals. Turning to the study itself: Donors, aged 18 to 49, were a couple of women and three men.

Germline values: CDR1 SEHNR, CDR2 FQNEAQ (reference sequence). This CDR3 spans 15 amino acids. Trimming cost V 2 bases and J 7 bases; bases outside gene matches: 11. Sequencing used immunoSEQ multiplex PCR; TCRdb keeps in-frame clones, though not all of them. The sample lists about 2 million clones; 90% to 95% were seen once. The TCR sequence derives from a man aged 18 to 29 in good health. The chain combines TRBV7-9 with TRBJ2-7, with TRBD1 matching over 7 bases. The sample consisted of naive CD4+ T cells sorted from blood. The subset is: CD45RA+ positively selected. The CDR3 DNA reads as TGTGCCAGCAGCTTATACGGGACAGCGAAAGGGGAGCAGTACTTC. This encodes CASSLYGTAKGEQYF.